These 25 T cell receptor beta chains were all obtained from the same sample, sequenced in a study of shared clonotypes between healthy human individuals. As defined, naive CD8 cells were CD45RO-negative and positively selected for CCR7, with terminally differentiated effector memory CD45RA+ cells excluded. Method: immunoSEQ multiplex PCR; TCRdb's copy keeps in-frame clones and lacks some. The top ten hold roughly 0.12% of the sample, which has around 610,000 clones, approximately 96% seen once. Sequenced sample: naive CD8+ T cells sorted from blood. Every receptor here comes from a woman aged 25 to 39 in good health.

V gene TRBV28 combines with J gene TRBJ2-5, with D perhaps TRBD1 or TRBD2 (5 bases each). Per germline, CDR1 MDHEN and CDR2 SYDVKM. This CDR3 has 14 residues. Trimming took off 5 bases at V and 0 bases at J, with 10 bases between the two ends. Written as DNA, the CDR3 is TGTGCCAGCAGTCTAGGGGAGTACCAAGAGACCCAGTACTTC. Protein: CASSLGEYQETQYF. Combining the CDR3 with reference TRBV28 and TRBJ2-5 gives the whole variable domain DVKVTQSSRYLVKRTGEKVFLECVQDMDHENMFWYRQDPGLGLRLIYFSYDVKMKEKGDIPEGYSVSREKKERFSLILESASTNQTSMYLCASSLGEYQETQYFGPGTRLLVL.

The chain is built from TRBV27 and TRBJ2-7; 7 nucleotides line up with TRBD2. The CDR3 is 16 residues long. J was trimmed by 6 bases and V by 5 bases; bases with no gene match: 16. Germline V gene data show CDR1 as MNHEY and CDR2 as SMNVEV (reference sequence). The CDR3 region is CASSLTSVTGSIEQYF. The CDR3 region has the DNA TGTGCCAGCAGTCTTACTAGCGTGACGGGGTCTATCGAGCAGTACTTC.

The chain links TRBV11-2 to TRBJ1-5; D perhaps matches TRBD1 (5 bases). V gave up 5 bases and J gave up 3 bases, with 14 bases separating them. This CDR3 contains 15 residues. Germline CDR1 is SGHAT and CDR2 is FQNNGV. The CDR3, as DNA: TGTGCCAGCAGCCATGGCGCAGGACACAATCAGCCCCAGCATTTT. Its translation is CASSHGAGHNQPQHF.

V gene TRBV5-6 combines with J gene TRBJ1-1; no reliable D call. The germline V and J ends were trimmed by 5 bases and 0 bases, with 8 bases remaining between them. Germline assignment: CDR1 SGHDT and CDR2 YYEEEE. There are 13 residues in the CDR3. The CDR3 here is CASSFVMNTEAFF. Here the CDR3 DNA reads TGTGCCAGCAGTTTCGTTATGAACACTGAAGCTTTCTTT. The complete variable domain, with remaining parts taken from reference TRBV5-6 and TRBJ1-1, reads DAGVTQSPTHLIKTRGQQVTLRCSPKSGHDTVSWYQQALGQGPQFIFQYYEEEERQRGNFPDRFSGHQFPNYSSELNVNALLLGDSALYLCASSFVMNTEAFFGQGTRLTVV.

The chain links TRBV29-1 to TRBJ2-1; D is ambiguous. The germline V gene has CDR1 SQVTM and CDR2 ANQGSEA. The CDR3 is 11 amino acids. V lost 5 bases and J lost 10, with 12 bases in between. The CDR3 DNA is TGCAGCGTTCAATTCTTAGTCGAGCAGTTCTTC. This gives the protein CSVQFLVEQFF.

In DNA, the CDR3 is TGTGCCAGCAGTCCCCTAACTCCGGGACACCGCTATGGCTACACCTTC. Residues: CASSPLTPGHRYGYTF. This chain joins TRBV27 and TRBJ1-2; possibly TRBD1 for D (6 bases). The CDR3 runs 16 residues. With 5 bases removed from V and 4 bases from J, the gap between germline ends came to 20 bases. Germline V lookup: CDR1 MNHEY, CDR2 SMNVEV (reference sequence).

V and J are TRBV28 and TRBJ2-5, with D possibly being TRBD1 (5 bases). V shed 2 bases and J shed 0 bases, with 13 bases lying between them. CDR3 size: 16 residues. Per germline, CDR1 MDHEN and CDR2 SYDVKM. DNA of the CDR3: TGTGCCAGCAGTTTACTAGTGAACAGGTACCAAGAGACCCAGTACTTC. Amino acid sequence: CASSLLVNRYQETQYF.

The chain recombines TRBV7-9 with TRBJ2-7; 12 bases agree with TRBD1. Germline lookup yields CDR1 SEHNR and CDR2 FQNEAQ (reference sequence). CDR3 length: 15 residues. After removal of 5 bases from V and 4 bases from J, the junction contained 6 bases not matched to a gene. CDR3 amino acids: CASSPGQGARYEQYF. In DNA form, the CDR3 reads TGTGCCAGCAGCCCGGGACAGGGGGCGCGTTACGAGCAGTACTTC.

The rearrangement joins TRBV10-1 to TRBJ2-7, with 13 nucleotides matching TRBD2. There are 15 residues in the CDR3. Germline values: CDR1 WNHNN, CDR2 SYGVQD (reference sequence). V lost 3 bases and J lost 13; bases outside the gene matches: 12. DNA for the CDR3: TGCGCCAGCAGTGAAGCGGGACTAGCGGGATACGAGCTTTACTTC. Its translation is CASSEAGLAGYELYF.

The chain carries TRBV18 and TRBJ1-2; 8 bases align to TRBD1. V was clipped by 1 base and J by 4 bases; unmatched bases: 20. The CDR3 is 20 amino acids. Germline CDR1 KGHSH, CDR2 LQKENI. The CDR3 sequence: CASSPLKRDLEPDRGYGYTF. The CDR3 nucleotides are TGTGCCAGCTCACCACTAAAAAGGGATCTGGAACCCGACAGGGGCTATGGCTACACCTTC.

V and J are TRBV7-6 and TRBJ2-5; tentatively, D is TRBD2 (5 bases). V was clipped by 1 base and J by 2 bases, with 11 bases between them. CDR1 SGHVS and CDR2 FNYEAQ come from the germline V gene. The CDR3 totals 15 residues. The CDR3 spells CASSLGGSRQETQYF. CDR3 bases: TGTGCCAGCAGCTTAGGTGGGAGTCGGCAAGAGACCCAGTACTTC.

V is TRBV2 and J is TRBJ2-7; 8 bases match TRBD2. The CDR3 extends over 16 amino acids. Germline values: CDR1 SNHLY, CDR2 FYNNEI. Trimming removed 5 bases from V and 2 bases from J; junction bases left unmatched: 11. CDR3 sequence: CASSLSGGIPPYEQYF. The CDR3 DNA sequence: TGTGCCAGCAGTCTAAGCGGGGGTATCCCCCCCTACGAGCAGTACTTC.

V gene TRBV25-1 combines with J gene TRBJ1-2; no definite D call. The CDR3 is made up of 11 amino acids. Trimming took 6 bases from V and 6 from J, leaving 8 bases between them. Germline values: CDR1 MGHDK, CDR2 SYGVNS. Here the CDR3 DNA reads TGTGCCAGCAGCTTTGGTCATGGCTACACCTTC. Amino acid sequence: CASSFGHGYTF.

As DNA, the CDR3 is TGTGCCAGCAGTTATCCCCTCGACGGGAAAGAAGAGACCCAGTACTTC. Amino acid sequence: CASSYPLDGKEETQYF. The genes are TRBV28 and TRBJ2-5, with TRBD2 as a possible D gene (5 bases). Per germline, CDR1 MDHEN and CDR2 SYDVKM. CDR3 length: 16 amino acids. V was clipped by 4 bases and J by 3 bases, with 18 bases between them. The full variable domain, in which reference TRBV28 and TRBJ2-5 provide the parts outside the CDR3, is DVKVTQSSRYLVKRTGEKVFLECVQDMDHENMFWYRQDPGLGLRLIYFSYDVKMKEKGDIPEGYSVSREKKERFSLILESASTNQTSMYLCASSYPLDGKEETQYFGPGTRLLVL.

Worth noting for this clone: The sample contains more than one DNA sequence encoding this CDR3. V is TRBV27 and J is TRBJ2-1, with 7 bases aligning to TRBD1. V lost 5 bases to trimming and J lost 1 base; unmatched junction nucleotides: 5. The CDR3 loop spans 15 amino acids. Looked up from germline, CDR1 is MNHEY and CDR2 is SMNVEV (reference sequence). CDR3 coding DNA: TGTGCCAGCAGTCTCCGGGACAGTTCCTACAATGAGCAGTTCTTC. Its translation: CASSLRDSSYNEQFF.

The J gene is TRBJ1-5, the V gene TRBV11-2; the D is unclear. CDR1 is SGHAT, CDR2 FQNNGV, per germline. This CDR3 is built from 18 residues. V was trimmed by 0 bases and J by 1 base, leaving 16 bases between them. CDR3 nucleotides: TGTGCCAGCAGCTTAGATCTTGGAGGGATTGAAAGCAATCAGCCCCAGCATTTT. Amino acids: CASSLDLGGIESNQPQHF.

This chain links TRBV6-5 with TRBJ2-5; perhaps TRBD2 as D (5 bases). Looked up from germline, CDR1 is MNHEY and CDR2 is SVGAGI. The CDR3 has 14 residues. The ends were cut back, 1 base at V and 0 bases at J, with 6 bases in the middle. The CDR3: CASSYLRDQETQYF. The CDR3 nucleotides are TGTGCCAGCAGTTACTTGCGGGACCAAGAGACCCAGTACTTC.

The rearrangement uses TRBV14 and TRBJ2-3; TRBD1 matches 8 bases. The CDR3 has 14 amino acids. V was pared by 5 bases and J by 2 bases, with 3 bases of the junction left unmatched. The V gene's germline CDR1 is SGHDN and CDR2 FVKESK. The CDR3 DNA reads TGTGCCAGCAGCGACAGGGGTGACACAGATACGCAGTATTTT. Encoded protein: CASSDRGDTDTQYF.

This rearrangement joins TRBV6-1 to TRBJ1-5; a possible D gene is TRBD1 (5 bases). This CDR3 has 17 amino acids. Germline CDR1 reads MNHNS; CDR2 reads SASEGT. V shed 2 bases and J shed 9 bases, with 23 bases lying between them. The CDR3 DNA reads TGTGCCAGCAGTGAAATTCCGTCTCATGACAGAGTTTCGCCCCAGCATTTT. It is translated as CASSEIPSHDRVSPQHF.

The chain recombines TRBV5-1 with TRBJ2-7; 14 bases line up with TRBD2. CDR1 SGHRS and CDR2 YFSETQ come from the germline V gene. The CDR3 length is 17 residues. V shed 4 bases, J shed 5 bases, and the junction held 11 bases outside the gene matches. In nucleotides, the CDR3 is TGCGCCAGCAGCACAGGGACTAGCGGGAGACAGGTCCACGAGCAGTACTTC. It is translated as CASSTGTSGRQVHEQYF.

The chain employs TRBV30 and TRBJ2-7; TRBD2 matches 8 bases. This CDR3 region has 15 residues. The ends lost 3 bases at V and 4 bases at J; junction bases unmatched: 11. Germline V gene sequence: CDR1 GTSNPN, CDR2 SVGIG (reference sequence). CDR3 protein: CAWREVSGVWYEQYF. CDR3 sequence (DNA): TGTGCCTGGAGGGAGGTTAGCGGGGTTTGGTACGAGCAGTACTTC.

The chain employs TRBV27 and TRBJ2-7; 8 bases agree with TRBD1. CDR3 length: 13 residues. V was clipped by 6 bases and J by 3 bases; unmatched bases: 4. Germline CDR1 MNHEY, CDR2 SMNVEV (reference sequence). CDR3 nucleotide sequence: TGTGCCAGCAGGACAGGGGCAATCTACGAGCAGTACTTC. Amino acids: CASRTGAIYEQYF.

The chain carries TRBV7-9 and TRBJ2-2; D gene uncertain. CDR1 and CDR2 from the germline V gene are SEHNR and FQNEAQ (reference sequence). V was pared by 7 bases and J by 1 base, with 10 bases between. This CDR3 contains 14 residues. CDR3 DNA sequence: TGTGCCAGCACCCCGAGCGAGAACACCGGGGAGCTGTTTTTT. This gives the protein CASTPSENTGELFF.

The chain uses TRBV7-8 and TRBJ2-7; D ambiguous. The CDR3 length is 12 residues. Germline V lookup: CDR1 SGHVS, CDR2 FQNEAQ. With 4 bases removed from V and 0 bases from J, the gap between germline ends came to 4 bases. In DNA, the CDR3 is TGTGCCAGCAGCTCAGCCTCCTACGAGCAGTACTTC. This encodes CASSSASYEQYF.

This clone has just one count. Within the sample, other DNA sequences also encode this same CDR3. This chain links TRBV19 with TRBJ2-7; TRBD1 aligns across 11 bases. The CDR3 loop spans 14 amino acids. V shed 7 bases and J 4 bases; nucleotides not matched to a gene: 6. The germline V gene encodes CDR1 LNHDA and CDR2 SQIVND (reference sequence). This CDR3 is CASTAGTGGYEQYF. The CDR3 coding sequence is TGTGCCAGTACCGCCGGGACAGGGGGTTACGAGCAGTACTTC.